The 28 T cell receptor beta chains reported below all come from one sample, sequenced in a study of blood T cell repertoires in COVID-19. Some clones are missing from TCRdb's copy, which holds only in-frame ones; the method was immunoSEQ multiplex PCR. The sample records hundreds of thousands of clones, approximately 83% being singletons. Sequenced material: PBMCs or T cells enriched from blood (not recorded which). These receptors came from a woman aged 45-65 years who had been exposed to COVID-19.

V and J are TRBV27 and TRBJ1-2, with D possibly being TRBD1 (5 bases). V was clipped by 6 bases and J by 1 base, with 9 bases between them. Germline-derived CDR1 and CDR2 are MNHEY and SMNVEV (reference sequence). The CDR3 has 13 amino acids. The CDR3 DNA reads TGTGCCAGCAGCCCAGACAGTAACTATGGCTACACCTTC. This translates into CASSPDSNYGYTF.

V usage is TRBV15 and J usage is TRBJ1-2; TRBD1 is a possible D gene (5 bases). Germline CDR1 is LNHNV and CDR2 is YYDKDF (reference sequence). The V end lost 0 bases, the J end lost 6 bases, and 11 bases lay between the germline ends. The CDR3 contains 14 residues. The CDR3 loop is CATSRDTAQDGYTF. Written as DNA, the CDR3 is TGTGCCACCAGCAGAGATACGGCACAGGATGGCTACACCTTC.

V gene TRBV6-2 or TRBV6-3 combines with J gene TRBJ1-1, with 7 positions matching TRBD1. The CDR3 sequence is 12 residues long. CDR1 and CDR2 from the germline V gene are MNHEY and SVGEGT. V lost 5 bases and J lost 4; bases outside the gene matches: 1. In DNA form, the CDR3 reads TGTGCCAGCAGTGACAGGGTCACTGAAGCTTTCTTT. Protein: CASSDRVTEAFF.

The CDR3 is CASSSLRGGKETQYF. The CDR3 DNA is TGTGCCAGCAGTTCCCTACGGGGAGGGAAAGAGACCCAGTACTTC. The rearrangement joins TRBV6-5 to TRBJ2-5, with 7 bases identical to TRBD2. This CDR3 spans 15 amino acids. Germline CDR1 reads MNHEY; CDR2 reads SVGAGI. V gave up 4 bases and J gave up 3 bases; unmatched junction bases: 8.

The CDR3 sequence is CASSSGTSGFGEQYF. The CDR3 coding sequence is TGTGCCAGCAGTTCCGGGACTAGCGGGTTTGGCGAGCAGTACTTC. The chain recombines TRBV11-2 with TRBJ2-7, with 12 bases aligning to TRBD2. Trimming at V came to 6 bases and at J to 6 bases, leaving 9 bases not matched to a gene. This CDR3 is built from 15 residues. Germline loops: CDR1 SGHAT, CDR2 FQNNGV.

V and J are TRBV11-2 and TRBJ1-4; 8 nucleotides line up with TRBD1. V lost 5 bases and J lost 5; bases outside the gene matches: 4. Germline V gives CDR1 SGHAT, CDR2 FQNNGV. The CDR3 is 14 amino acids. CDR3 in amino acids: CASSPWTGNEKLFF. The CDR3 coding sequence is TGTGCCAGCAGCCCCTGGACAGGGAATGAAAAACTGTTTTTT.

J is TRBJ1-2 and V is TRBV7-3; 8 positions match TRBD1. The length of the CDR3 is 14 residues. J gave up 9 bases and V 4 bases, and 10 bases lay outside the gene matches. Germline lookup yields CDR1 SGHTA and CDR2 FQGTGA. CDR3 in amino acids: CASSSDRTGQSYTF. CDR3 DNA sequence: TGTGCCAGCAGCTCCGACCGGACAGGGCAGAGCTACACCTTC. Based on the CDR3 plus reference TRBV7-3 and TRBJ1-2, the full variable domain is GAGVSQTPSNKVTEKGKYVELRCDPISGHTALYWYRQSLGQGPEFLIYFQGTGAADDSGLPNDRFFAVRPEGSVSTLKIQRTERGDSAVYLCASSSDRTGQSYTFGSGTRLTVV.

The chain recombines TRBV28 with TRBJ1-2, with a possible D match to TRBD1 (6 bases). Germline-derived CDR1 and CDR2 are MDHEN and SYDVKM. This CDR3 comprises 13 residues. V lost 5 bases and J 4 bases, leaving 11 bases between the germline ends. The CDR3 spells CASSQTGLYGYTF. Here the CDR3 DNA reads TGTGCCAGCAGTCAAACAGGGCTCTATGGCTACACCTTC.

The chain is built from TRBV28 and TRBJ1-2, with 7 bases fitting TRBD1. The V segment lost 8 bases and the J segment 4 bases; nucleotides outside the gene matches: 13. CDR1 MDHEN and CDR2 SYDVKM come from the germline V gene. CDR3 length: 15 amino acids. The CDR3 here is CASGTEGYVGYGYTF. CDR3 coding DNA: TGTGCCAGCGGGACAGAGGGCTATGTGGGCTATGGCTACACCTTC.

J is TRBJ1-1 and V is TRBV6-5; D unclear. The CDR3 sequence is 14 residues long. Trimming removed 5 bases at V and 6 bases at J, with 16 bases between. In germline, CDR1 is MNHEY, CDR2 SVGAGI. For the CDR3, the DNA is TGTGCCAGCAGTAGGGCGGGGATAAGGGCTGAAGCTTTCTTT. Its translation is CASSRAGIRAEAFF.

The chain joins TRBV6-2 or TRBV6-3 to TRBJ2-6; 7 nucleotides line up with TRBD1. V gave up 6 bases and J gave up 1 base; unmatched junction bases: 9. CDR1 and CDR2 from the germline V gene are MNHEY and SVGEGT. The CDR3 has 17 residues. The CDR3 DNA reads TGTGCCAGCAGCCCCGGGACAGCTGCATCTGGGGCCAACGTCCTGACTTTC. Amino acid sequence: CASSPGTAASGANVLTF.

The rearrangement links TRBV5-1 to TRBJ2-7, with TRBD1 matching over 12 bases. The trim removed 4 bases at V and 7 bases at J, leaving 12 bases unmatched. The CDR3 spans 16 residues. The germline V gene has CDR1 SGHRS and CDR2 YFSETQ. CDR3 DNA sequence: TGCGCCAGCAGCCTTGGGACAGGGGGCCCTATCGGGGAGCAGTACTTC. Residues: CASSLGTGGPIGEQYF.

DNA of the CDR3: TGTGCCAGTAGTATCTCAGGGAAAGAGACCCAGTACTTC. This sequence encodes CASSISGKETQYF. The chain carries TRBV19 and TRBJ2-5; a weak D match, TRBD1 (5 bases). CDR1 LNHDA and CDR2 SQIVND come from the germline V gene (reference sequence). The CDR3 contains 13 residues. The ends were cut back, 3 bases at V and 3 bases at J, with 8 bases in the middle.

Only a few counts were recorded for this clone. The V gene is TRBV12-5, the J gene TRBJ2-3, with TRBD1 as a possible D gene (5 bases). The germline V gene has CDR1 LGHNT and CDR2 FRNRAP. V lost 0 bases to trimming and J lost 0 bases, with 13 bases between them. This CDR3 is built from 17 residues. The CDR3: CASGLVLHRPSTDTQYF. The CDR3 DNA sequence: TGTGCTAGTGGTTTGGTACTGCACAGGCCTAGCACAGATACGCAGTATTTT.

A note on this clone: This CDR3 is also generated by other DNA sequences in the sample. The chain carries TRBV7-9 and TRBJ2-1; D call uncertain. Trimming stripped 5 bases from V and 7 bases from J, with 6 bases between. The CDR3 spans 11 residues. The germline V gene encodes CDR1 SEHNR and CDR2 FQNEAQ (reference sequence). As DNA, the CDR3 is TGTGCCAGCAGCCCTCGGAATGAGCAGTTCTTC. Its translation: CASSPRNEQFF.

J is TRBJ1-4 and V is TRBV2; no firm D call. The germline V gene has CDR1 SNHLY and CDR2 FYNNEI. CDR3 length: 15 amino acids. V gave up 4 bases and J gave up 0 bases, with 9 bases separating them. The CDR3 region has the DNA TGTGCCAGCAGTGGACAAGTCTCAACTAATGAAAAACTGTTTTTT. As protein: CASSGQVSTNEKLFF.

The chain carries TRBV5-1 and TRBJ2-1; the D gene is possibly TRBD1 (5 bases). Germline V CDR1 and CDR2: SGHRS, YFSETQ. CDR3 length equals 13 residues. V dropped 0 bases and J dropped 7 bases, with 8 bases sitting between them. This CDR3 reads CASSLEGRNEQFF. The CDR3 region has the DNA TGCGCCAGCAGCTTGGAGGGGCGAAATGAGCAGTTCTTC.

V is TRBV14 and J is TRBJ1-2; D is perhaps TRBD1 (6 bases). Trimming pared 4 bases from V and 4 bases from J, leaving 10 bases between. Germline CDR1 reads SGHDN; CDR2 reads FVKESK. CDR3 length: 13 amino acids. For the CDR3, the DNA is TGTGCCAGCAGCCGGGGGCCTCGCTATGGCTACACCTTC. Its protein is CASSRGPRYGYTF.

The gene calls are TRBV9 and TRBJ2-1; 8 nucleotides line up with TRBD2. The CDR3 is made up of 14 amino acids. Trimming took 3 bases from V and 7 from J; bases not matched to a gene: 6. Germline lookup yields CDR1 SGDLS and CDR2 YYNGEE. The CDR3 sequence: CASSALSSGNEQFF. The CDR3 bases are TGTGCCAGCAGCGCCCTTTCTAGCGGGAATGAGCAGTTCTTC.

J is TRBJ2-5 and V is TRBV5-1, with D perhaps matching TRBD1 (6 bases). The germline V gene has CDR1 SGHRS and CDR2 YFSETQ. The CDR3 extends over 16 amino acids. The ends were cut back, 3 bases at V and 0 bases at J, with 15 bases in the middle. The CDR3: CASSSQGAGYQETQYF. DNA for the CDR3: TGCGCCAGCAGCTCACAGGGTGCTGGGTACCAAGAGACCCAGTACTTC.

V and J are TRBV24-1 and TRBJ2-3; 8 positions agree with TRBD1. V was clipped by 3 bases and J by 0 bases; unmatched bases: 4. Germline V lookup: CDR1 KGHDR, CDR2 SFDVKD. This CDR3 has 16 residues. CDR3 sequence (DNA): TGTGCCACCAGTGATGGACAGGGAAGGAGCACAGATACGCAGTATTTT. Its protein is CATSDGQGRSTDTQYF.

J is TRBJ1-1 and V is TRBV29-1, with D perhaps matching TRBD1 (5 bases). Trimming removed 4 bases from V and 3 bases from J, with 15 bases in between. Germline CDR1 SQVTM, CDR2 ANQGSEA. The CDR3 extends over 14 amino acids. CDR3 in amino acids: CSVGSLRGDTEAFF. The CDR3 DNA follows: TGCAGCGTTGGGAGTCTCCGGGGGGACACTGAAGCTTTCTTT.

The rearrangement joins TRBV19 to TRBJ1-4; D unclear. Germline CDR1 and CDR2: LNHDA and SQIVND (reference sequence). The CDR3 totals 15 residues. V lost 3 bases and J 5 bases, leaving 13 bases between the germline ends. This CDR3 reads CASSMERGRNEKLFF. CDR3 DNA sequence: TGTGCCAGTAGTATGGAGAGAGGGCGAAATGAAAAACTGTTTTTT.

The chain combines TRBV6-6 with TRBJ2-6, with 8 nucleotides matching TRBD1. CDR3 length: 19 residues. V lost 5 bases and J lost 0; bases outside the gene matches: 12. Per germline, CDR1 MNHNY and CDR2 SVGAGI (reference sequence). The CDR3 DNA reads TGTGCCAGCAGTCCGCAGGGGGCTTTTCCCCGCTCTGGGGCCAACGTCCTGACTTTC. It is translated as CASSPQGAFPRSGANVLTF.

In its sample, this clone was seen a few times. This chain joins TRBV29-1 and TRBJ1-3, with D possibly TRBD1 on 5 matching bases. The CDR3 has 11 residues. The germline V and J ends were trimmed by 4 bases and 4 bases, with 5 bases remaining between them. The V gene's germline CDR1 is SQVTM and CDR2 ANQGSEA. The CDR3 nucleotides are TGCAGCGTTGGACAGGGAAACACCATATATTTT. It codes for CSVGQGNTIYF.

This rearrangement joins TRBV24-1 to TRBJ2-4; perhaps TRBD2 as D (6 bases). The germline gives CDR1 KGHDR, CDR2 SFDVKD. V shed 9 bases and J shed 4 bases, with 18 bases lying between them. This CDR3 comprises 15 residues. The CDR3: CATSHPSGGKNIQYF. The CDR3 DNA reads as TGTGCCACCTCCCACCCCTCAGGAGGGAAAAACATTCAGTACTTC.

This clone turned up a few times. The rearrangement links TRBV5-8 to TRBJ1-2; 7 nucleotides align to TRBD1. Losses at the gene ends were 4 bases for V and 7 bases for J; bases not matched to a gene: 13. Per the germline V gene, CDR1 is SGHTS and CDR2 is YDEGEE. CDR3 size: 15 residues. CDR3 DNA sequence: TGTGCCAGCAGCGTCATTGGGACAGTCTTCGGTGGCTACACCTTC. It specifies CASSVIGTVFGGYTF.

CDR3: CASRQGRGYGYTF. The CDR3, as DNA: TGTGCCAGCCGCCAGGGGCGCGGCTATGGCTACACCTTC. The chain couples TRBV6-5 to TRBJ1-2; a weak D match, TRBD1 (6 bases). This CDR3 contains 13 residues. Deletions cut 8 bases from V and 4 bases from J, with 14 bases between. Germline CDR1 and CDR2: MNHEY and SVGAGI.